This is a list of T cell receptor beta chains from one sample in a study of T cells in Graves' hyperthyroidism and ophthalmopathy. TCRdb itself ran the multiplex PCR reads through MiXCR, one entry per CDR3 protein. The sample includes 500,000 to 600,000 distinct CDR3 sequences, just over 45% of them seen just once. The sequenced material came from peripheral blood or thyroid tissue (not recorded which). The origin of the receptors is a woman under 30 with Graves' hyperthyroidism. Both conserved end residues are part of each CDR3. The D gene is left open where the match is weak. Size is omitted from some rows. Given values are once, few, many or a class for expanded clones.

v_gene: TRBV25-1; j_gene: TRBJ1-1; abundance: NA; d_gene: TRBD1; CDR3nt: TGTGCCAGCCGGGACAGGGGATGGAAAACTGAAGCTTTCTTT; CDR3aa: CASRDRGWKTEAFF
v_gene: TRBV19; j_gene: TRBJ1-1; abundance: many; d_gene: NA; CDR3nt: TGTGCCAGTAGTATACCCTTGAACACTGAAGCTTTCTTT; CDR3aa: CASSIPLNTEAFF
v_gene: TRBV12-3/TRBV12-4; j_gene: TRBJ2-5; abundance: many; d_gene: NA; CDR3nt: TGTGCCAGCATCAAACGAGGGCCAGAGACCCAGTACTTC; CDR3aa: CASIKRGPETQYF
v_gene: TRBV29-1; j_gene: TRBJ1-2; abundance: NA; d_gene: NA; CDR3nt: TGCAGTGAGTCGGACAGTAGCGGCTACACCTTC; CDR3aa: CSESDSSGYTF
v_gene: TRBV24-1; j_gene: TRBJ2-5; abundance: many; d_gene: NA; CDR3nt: TGTGCCACCAGTGATTTCGGCCCAGAAGAGACCCAGTACTTC; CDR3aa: CATSDFGPEETQYF
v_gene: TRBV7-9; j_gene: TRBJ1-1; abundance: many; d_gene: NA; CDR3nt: TGTGCCAGCAGCTTTTGGGAGGACACTGAAGCTTTCTTT; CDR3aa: CASSFWEDTEAFF
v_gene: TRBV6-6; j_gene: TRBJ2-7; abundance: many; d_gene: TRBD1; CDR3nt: TGTGCCAGCAGTTACTCGAGGCAGGGGGCTTTCATGGACGAGCAGTACTTC; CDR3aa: CASSYSRQGAFMDEQYF
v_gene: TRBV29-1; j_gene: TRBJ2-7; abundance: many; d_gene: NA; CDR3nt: TGCAGCGTGACGGGAGTAGGGCCCTACGAGCAGTACTTC; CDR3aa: CSVTGVGPYEQYF
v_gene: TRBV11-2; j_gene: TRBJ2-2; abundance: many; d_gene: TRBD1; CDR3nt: TGTGCCAGCAGCTTTACAGGGGGCGACACCGGGGAGCTGTTTTTT; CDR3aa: CASSFTGGDTGELFF
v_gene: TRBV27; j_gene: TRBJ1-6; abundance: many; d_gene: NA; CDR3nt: TGTGCCAGCAGTTTACCAGGGACGAATTCACCCCTCCACTTT; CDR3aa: CASSLPGTNSPLHF
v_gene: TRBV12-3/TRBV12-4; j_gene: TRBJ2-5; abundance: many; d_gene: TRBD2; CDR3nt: TGTGCCAGCAGTTTCCTAGCGGGAGAAGAGACCCAGTACTTC; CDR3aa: CASSFLAGEETQYF
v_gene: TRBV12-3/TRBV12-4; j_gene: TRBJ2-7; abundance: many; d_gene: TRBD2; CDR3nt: TGTGCCAGCAGTTTAGCAGGGAGGGCCCCCGAGCAGTACTTC; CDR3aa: CASSLAGRAPEQYF
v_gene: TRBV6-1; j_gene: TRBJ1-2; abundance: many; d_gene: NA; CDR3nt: TGTGCCAGCAGTCTCCAATCTCAACGGCCTGGCTATGGCTACACCTTC; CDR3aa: CASSLQSQRPGYGYTF
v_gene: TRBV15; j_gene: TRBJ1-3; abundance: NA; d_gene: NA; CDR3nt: TGTGCCACCGGATCACACATTAACACCATATATTTT; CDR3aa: CATGSHINTIYF
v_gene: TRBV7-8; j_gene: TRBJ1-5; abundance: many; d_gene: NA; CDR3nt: TGTGCCAGCAGCTTATCGGGGGTGGGCAATCAGCCCCAGCATTTT; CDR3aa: CASSLSGVGNQPQHF
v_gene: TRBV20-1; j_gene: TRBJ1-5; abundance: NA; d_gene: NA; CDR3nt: TGCAGTGCTGGGGAACAGCTAGACAATCAGCCCCAGCATTTT; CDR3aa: CSAGEQLDNQPQHF
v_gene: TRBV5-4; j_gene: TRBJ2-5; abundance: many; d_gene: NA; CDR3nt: TGTGCCAGCAGCTTCTCCGGGACAACCGAAGAGACCCAGTACTTC; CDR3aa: CASSFSGTTEETQYF